This TCR beta chain comes out of a study of T cells in Graves' hyperthyroidism and ophthalmopathy. Looked up from germline, CDR1 is MDHEN and CDR2 is SYDVKM. This CDR3 has 13 amino acids. V was clipped by 2 bases and J by 6 bases, with 10 bases between them. TCR beta CDR3 regions were amplified from RNA transcripts. In the first-round RT-PCR of the TCR CDR3, the HTBI primer set was used. TCRdb re-analysed the multiplex PCR reads in MiXCR, keeping a single row per CDR3 protein. The table lists 220,000 or so distinct CDR3 sequences, less than 20% of them singletons. This clonotype was counted ten times or more. Its antigen is not known. Whole-study findings and limits: Median prediction lead before ophthalmopathy onset was 6.5 months with the model.

The chain combines TRBV28 with TRBJ1-2, with D possibly being TRBD1 (6 bases). The source material was blood. This receptor was obtained from a woman aged 18-29 years with Graves' ophthalmopathy. Written as DNA, the CDR3 is TGTGCCAGCAGTTTAAACAGGGATGATGGCTACACCTTC. Residues: CASSLNRDDGYTF.